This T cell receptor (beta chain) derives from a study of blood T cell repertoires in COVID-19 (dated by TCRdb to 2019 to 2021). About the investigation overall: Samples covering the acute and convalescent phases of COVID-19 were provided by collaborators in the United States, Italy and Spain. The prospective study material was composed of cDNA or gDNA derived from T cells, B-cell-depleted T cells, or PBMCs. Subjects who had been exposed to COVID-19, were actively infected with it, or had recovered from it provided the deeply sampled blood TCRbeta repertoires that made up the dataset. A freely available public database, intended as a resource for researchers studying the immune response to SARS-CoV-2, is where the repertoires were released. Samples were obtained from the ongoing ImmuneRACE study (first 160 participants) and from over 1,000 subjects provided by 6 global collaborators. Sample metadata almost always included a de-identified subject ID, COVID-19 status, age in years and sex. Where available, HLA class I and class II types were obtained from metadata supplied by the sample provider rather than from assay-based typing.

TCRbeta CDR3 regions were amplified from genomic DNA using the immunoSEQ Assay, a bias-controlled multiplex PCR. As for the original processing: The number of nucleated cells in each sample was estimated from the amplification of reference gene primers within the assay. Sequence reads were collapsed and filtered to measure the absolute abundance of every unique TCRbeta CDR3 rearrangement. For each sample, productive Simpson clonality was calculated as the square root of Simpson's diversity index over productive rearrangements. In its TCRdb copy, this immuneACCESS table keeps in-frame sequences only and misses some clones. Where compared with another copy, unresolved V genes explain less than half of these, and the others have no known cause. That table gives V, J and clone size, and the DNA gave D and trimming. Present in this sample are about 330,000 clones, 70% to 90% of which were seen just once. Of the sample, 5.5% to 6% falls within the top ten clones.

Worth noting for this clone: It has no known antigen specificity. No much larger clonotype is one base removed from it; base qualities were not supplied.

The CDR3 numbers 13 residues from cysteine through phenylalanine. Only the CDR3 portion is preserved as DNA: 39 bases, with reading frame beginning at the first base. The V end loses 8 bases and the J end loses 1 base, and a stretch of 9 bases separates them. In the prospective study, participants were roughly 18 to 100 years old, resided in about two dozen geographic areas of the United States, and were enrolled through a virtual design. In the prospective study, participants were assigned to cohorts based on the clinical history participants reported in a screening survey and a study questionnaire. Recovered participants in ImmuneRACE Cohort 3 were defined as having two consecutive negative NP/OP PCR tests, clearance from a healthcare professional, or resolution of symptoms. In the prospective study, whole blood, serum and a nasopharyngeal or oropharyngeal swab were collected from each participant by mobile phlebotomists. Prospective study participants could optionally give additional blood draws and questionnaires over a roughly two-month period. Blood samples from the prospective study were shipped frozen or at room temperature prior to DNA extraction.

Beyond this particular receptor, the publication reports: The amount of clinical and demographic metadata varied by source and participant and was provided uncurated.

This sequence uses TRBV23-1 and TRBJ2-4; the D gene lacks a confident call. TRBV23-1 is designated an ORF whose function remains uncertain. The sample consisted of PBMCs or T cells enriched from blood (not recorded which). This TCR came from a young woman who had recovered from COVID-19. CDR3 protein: CASHSPAKNIQYF. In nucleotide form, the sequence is TGCGCCAGCCACTCCCCGGCCAAAAACATTCAGTACTTC.